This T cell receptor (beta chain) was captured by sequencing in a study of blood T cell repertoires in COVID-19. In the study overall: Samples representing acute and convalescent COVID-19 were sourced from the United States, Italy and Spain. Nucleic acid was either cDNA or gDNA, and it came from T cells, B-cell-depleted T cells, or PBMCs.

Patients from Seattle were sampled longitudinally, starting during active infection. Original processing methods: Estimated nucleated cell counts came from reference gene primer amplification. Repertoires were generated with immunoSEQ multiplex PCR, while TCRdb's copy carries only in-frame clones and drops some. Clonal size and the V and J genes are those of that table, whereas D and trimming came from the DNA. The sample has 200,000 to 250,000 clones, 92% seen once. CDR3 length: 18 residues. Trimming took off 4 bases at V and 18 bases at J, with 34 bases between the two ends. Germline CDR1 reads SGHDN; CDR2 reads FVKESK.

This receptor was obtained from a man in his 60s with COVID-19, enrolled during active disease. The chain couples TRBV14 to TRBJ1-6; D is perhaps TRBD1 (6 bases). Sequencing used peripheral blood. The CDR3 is CASSRGGEAGAQTGHPHF. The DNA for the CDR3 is TGTGCCAGCAGCCGAGGGGGGGAAGCAGGAGCGCAGACGGGCCACCCCCACTTT.